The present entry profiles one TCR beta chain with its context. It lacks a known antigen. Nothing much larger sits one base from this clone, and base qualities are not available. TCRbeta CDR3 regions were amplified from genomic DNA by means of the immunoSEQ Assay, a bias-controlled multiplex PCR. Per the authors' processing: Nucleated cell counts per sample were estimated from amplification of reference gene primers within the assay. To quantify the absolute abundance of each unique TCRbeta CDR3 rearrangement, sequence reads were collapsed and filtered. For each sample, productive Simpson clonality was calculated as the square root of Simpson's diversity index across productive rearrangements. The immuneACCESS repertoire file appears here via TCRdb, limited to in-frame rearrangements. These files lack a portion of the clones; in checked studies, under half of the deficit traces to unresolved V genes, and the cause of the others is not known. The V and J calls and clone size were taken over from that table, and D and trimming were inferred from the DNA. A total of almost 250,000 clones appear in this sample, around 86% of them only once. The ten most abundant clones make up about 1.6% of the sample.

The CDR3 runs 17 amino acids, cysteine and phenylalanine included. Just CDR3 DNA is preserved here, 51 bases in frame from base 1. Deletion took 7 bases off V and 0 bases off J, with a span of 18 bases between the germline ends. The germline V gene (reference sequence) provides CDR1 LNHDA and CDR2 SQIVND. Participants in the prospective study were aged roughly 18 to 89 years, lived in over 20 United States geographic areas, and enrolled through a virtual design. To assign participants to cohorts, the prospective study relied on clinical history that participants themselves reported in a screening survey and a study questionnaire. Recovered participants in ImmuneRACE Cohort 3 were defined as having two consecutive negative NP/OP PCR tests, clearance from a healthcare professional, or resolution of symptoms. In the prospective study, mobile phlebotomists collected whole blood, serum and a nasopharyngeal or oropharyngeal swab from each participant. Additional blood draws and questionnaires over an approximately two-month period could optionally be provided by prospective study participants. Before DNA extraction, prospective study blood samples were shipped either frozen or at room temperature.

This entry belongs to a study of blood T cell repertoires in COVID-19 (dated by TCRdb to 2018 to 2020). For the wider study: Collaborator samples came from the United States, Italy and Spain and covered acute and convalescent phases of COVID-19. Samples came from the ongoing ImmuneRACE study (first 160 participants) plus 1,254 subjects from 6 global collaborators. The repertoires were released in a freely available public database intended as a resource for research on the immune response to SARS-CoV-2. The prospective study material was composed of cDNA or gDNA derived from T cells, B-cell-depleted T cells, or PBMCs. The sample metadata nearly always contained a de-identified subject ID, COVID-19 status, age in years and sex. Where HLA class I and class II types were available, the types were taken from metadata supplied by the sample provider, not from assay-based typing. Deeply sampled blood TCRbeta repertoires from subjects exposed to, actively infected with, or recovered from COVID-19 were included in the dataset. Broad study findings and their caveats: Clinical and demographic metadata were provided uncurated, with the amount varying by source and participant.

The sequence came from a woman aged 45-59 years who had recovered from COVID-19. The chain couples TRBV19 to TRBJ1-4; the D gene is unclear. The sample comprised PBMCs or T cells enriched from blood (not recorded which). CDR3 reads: CASNDYSELATNEKLFF. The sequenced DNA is TGTGCCAGTAATGATTACTCCGAACTTGCAACTAATGAAAAACTGTTTTTT.